What follows are 17 T cell receptor beta chains derived from one specimen sequenced in a study of T cells in tuberculosis. Clones were sequenced by immunoSEQ multiplex PCR, and TCRdb holds only the in-frame ones, with some missing. The sample lists under 35,000 clones, approximately 90% seen once, with 7% in the top ten. The time point was: new active TB diagnosis, blood taken before or within 7 days of starting treatment. This material consisted of PBMCs, taken at tuberculosis diagnosis. These receptors were collected from an adult with tuberculosis. Some clones in this sample may be carry-over from other donors' samples.

The V call is TRBV6-5, the J call TRBJ1-1; weak D call: TRBD1 (6 bases). V gave up 5 bases and J gave up 8 bases, with 15 bases separating them. Per the germline V gene, CDR1 is MNHEY and CDR2 is SVGAGI. The CDR3 is 13 residues long. The DNA of the CDR3 is TGTGCCAGCAGTCAACCAGGGACACTCGAAGCTTTCTTT. The encoded protein is CASSQPGTLEAFF.

The chain has TRBV14 and TRBJ1-2; D is ambiguous. The CDR3 covers 17 residues. Trimming stripped 0 bases from V and 4 bases from J, with 18 bases between. Looked up from germline, CDR1 is SGHDN and CDR2 is FVKESK. CDR3 nucleotide sequence: TGTGCCAGCAGCCAAGAACCGGCAGCCCGACGGGGCTATGGCTACACCTTC. Encoded protein: CASSQEPAARRGYGYTF.

The rearrangement uses TRBV6-1 and TRBJ2-3; tentative D call: TRBD2 (6 bases). The CDR3 length is 15 residues. Germline values: CDR1 MNHNS, CDR2 SASEGT. Trimming stripped 2 bases from V and 0 bases from J, with 9 bases between. For the CDR3, the DNA is TGTGCCAGCAGTGAATTGCGGGGAAGCACAGATACGCAGTATTTT. It translates to CASSELRGSTDTQYF.

As regards this clone: Other DNA sequences from this sample encode an identical CDR3 as well. The chain recombines TRBV19 with TRBJ2-7; 9 bases match TRBD2. The CDR3 loop spans 13 amino acids. Per germline, CDR1 LNHDA and CDR2 SQIVND (reference sequence). The J segment lost 4 bases and the V segment lost 5 bases, leaving 3 bases of the junction unmatched. The CDR3 region is CASSPSGGYEQYF. The CDR3 DNA is TGTGCCAGTAGTCCGAGCGGGGGGTACGAGCAGTACTTC.

V gene TRBV7-2 combines with J gene TRBJ1-1; TRBD1 aligns across 7 bases. CDR3 length equals 13 residues. From germline, CDR1 is SGHTA and CDR2 FQGNSA. The V segment lost 5 bases and the J segment 3 bases; nucleotides outside the gene matches: 3. CDR3 bases: TGTGCCAGCAGCACCGACAGGGACACTGAAGCTTTCTTT. This translates into CASSTDRDTEAFF.

J is TRBJ1-4 and V is TRBV2; D is perhaps TRBD1 (6 bases). V was clipped by 1 base and J by 2 bases, with 8 bases between them. CDR3 length equals 15 residues. CDR1 SNHLY and CDR2 FYNNEI come from the germline V gene. The CDR3 bases are TGTGCCAGCAGTGAAGGGCAGGGGACTAATGAAAAACTGTTTTTT. It translates to CASSEGQGTNEKLFF.

The chain combines TRBV5-1 with TRBJ1-6; perhaps TRBD1 as D (5 bases). Germline CDR1 is SGHRS and CDR2 is YFSETQ. The V end lost 4 bases, the J end lost 4 bases, and 15 bases lay between the germline ends. The CDR3 loop spans 16 amino acids. Written as DNA, the CDR3 is TGCGCCAGCAGCCTGGCGGGGGTCCGTTATAATTCACCCCTCCACTTT. It yields the protein CASSLAGVRYNSPLHF.

The chain links TRBV6-5 to TRBJ2-2; 7 bases fit TRBD2. Germline values: CDR1 MNHEY, CDR2 SVGAGI. The CDR3 consists of 16 residues. Germline trimming cut 0 bases from V and 6 bases from J; bases unmatched to any gene: 7. The CDR3 DNA is TGTGCCAGCAGTTACTCGGGGGAGGGGTGGGCCGGGGAGCTGTTTTTT. This encodes CASSYSGEGWAGELFF.

The V gene is TRBV7-2, the J gene TRBJ2-3, with D perhaps TRBD1 (6 bases). Germline V gives CDR1 SGHTA, CDR2 FQGNSA. CDR3 length: 16 amino acids. Between the trimmed V and J ends, which lost 5 bases and 3 bases, there was a span of 18 bases. Here the CDR3 reads CASSLAVRTATDTQYF. CDR3 DNA sequence: TGTGCCAGCAGCCTGGCCGTTAGGACAGCTACAGATACGCAGTATTTT.

The rearrangement joins TRBV30 to TRBJ2-7, with D possibly matching TRBD2 (5 bases). CDR1 GTSNPN and CDR2 SVGIG come from the germline V gene (reference sequence). Trimming cost V 5 bases and J 4 bases, with 15 bases left between them. The CDR3 loop spans 13 amino acids. As DNA, the CDR3 is TGTGCCTGGGAGGGAACAGACCTATACGAGCAGTACTTC. Encoded protein: CAWEGTDLYEQYF. Full variable domain (outside the CDR3, taken from reference TRBV30 and TRBJ2-7): SQTIHQWPATLVQPVGSPLSLECTVEGTSNPNLYWYRQAAGRGLQLLFYSVGIGQISSEVPQNLSASRPQDRQFILSSKKLLLSDSGFYLCAWEGTDLYEQYFGPGTRLTVT.

CDR3 in amino acids: CASRVGRGSYEQYF. The CDR3 DNA sequence: TGTGCCAGCAGGGTAGGCAGGGGGTCCTACGAGCAGTACTTC. The V call is TRBV2, the J call TRBJ2-7, with 7 bases matching TRBD1. The CDR3 totals 14 residues. Germline CDR1 and CDR2: SNHLY and FYNNEI. Germline trimming cut 6 bases from V and 1 base from J; bases unmatched to any gene: 6.

The chain is built from TRBV6-5 and TRBJ1-6; a possible D gene is TRBD1 (5 bases). Germline CDR1 is MNHEY and CDR2 is SVGAGI. V was cut by 7 bases and J by 7 bases, with 11 bases left in between. The CDR3 runs to 13 residues. The DNA of the CDR3 is TGTGCCAGCACAAGGACAAAAAATTCACCCCTCCACTTT. Translation gives CASTRTKNSPLHF.

The J gene is TRBJ2-7, the V gene TRBV27; TRBD2 might be the D (5 bases). The CDR3 has 14 residues. V dropped 0 bases and J dropped 2 bases, with 8 bases sitting between them. CDR1 and CDR2 from the germline V gene are MNHEY and SMNVEV (reference sequence). CDR3 protein: CASSLSRETYEQYF. The CDR3 DNA reads as TGTGCCAGCAGTTTATCGAGGGAGACCTACGAGCAGTACTTC.

CDR3 in amino acids: CASSLGGVDTEAFF. The CDR3 DNA reads as TGTGCCAGCAGCTTAGGGGGGGTGGACACTGAAGCTTTCTTT. The chain links TRBV7-8 to TRBJ1-1; D is perhaps TRBD1 (5 bases). Germline CDR1 and CDR2: SGHVS and FQNEAQ. The V and J ends lost 1 base and 3 bases respectively, with 9 bases between them. There are 14 residues in the CDR3.

The chain has TRBV6-5 and TRBJ2-7; 8 bases agree with TRBD1. V dropped 6 bases and J dropped 2; count of bases not matched to a gene: 6. The CDR3 spans 14 residues. Germline CDR1 and CDR2: MNHEY and SVGAGI. The CDR3 spells CASRPTGGPYEQYF. CDR3 nucleotides: TGTGCCAGCAGACCTACAGGGGGTCCCTACGAGCAGTACTTC.

This clone showed up just a few times. This sequence joins TRBV23-1 and TRBJ2-7; 9 nucleotides agree with TRBD1. TRBV23-1 is an ORF; its function is uncertain. CDR3 size: 20 residues. Germline trimming cut 6 bases from V and 2 bases from J; bases unmatched to any gene: 23. CDR3 nucleotides: TGCGCCAGCAGCTTTCAAGTCGCGGGACAGGGCCATAAGTCTACCTACGAGCAGTACTTC. It translates to CASSFQVAGQGHKSTYEQYF.

The rearrangement links TRBV9 to TRBJ2-7; 7 nucleotides align to TRBD1. J lost 6 bases, V lost 6 bases, and 15 bases had no gene match. The germline V gene encodes CDR1 SGDLS and CDR2 YYNGEE. The CDR3 is 15 residues long. CDR3 protein: CASTPALGGQGEQYF. Here the CDR3 DNA reads TGTGCCAGCACCCCAGCGTTAGGGGGCCAGGGCGAGCAGTACTTC.